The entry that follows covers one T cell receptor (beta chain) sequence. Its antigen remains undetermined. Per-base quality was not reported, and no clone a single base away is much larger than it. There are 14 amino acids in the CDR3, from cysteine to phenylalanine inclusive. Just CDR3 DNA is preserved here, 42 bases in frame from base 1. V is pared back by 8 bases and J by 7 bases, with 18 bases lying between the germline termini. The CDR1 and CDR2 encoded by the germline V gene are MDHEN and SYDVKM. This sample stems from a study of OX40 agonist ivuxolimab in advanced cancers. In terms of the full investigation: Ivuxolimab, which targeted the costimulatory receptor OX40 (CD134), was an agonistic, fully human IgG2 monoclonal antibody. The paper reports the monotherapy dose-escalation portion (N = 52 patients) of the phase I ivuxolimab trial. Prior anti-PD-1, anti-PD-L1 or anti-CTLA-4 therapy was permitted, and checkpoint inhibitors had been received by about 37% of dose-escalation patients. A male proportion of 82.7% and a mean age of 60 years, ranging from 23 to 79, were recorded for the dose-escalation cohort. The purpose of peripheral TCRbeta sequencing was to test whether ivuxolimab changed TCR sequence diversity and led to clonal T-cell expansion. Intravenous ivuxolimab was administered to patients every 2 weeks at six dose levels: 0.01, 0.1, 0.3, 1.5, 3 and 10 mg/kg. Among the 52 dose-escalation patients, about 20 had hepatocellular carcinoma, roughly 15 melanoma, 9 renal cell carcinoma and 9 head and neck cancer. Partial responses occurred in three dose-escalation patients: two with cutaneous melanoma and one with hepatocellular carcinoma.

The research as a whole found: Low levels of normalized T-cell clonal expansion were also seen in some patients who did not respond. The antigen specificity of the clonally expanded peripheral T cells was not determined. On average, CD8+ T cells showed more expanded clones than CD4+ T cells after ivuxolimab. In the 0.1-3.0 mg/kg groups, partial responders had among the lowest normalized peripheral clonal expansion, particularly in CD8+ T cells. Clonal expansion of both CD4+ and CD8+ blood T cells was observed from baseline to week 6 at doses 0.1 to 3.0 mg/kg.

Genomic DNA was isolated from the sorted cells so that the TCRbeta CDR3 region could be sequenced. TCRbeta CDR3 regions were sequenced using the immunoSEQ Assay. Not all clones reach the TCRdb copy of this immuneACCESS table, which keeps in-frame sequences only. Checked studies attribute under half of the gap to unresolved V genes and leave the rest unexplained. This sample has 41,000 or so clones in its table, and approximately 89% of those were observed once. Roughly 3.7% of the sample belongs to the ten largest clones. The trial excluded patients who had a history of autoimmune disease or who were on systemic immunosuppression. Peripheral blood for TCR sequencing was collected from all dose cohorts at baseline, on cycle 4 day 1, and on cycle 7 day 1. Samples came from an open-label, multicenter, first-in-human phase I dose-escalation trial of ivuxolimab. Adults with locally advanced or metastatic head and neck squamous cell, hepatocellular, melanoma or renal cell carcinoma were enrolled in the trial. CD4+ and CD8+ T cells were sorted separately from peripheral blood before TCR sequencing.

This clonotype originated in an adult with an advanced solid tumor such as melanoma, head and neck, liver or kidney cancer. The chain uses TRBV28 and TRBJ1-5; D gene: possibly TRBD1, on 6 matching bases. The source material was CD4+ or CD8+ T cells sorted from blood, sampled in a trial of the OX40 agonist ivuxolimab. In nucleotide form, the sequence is TGTGCCAGCGGGGGCTTTAGGGGAGGGCAGCCCCAGCATTTT. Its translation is CASGGFRGGQPQHF.